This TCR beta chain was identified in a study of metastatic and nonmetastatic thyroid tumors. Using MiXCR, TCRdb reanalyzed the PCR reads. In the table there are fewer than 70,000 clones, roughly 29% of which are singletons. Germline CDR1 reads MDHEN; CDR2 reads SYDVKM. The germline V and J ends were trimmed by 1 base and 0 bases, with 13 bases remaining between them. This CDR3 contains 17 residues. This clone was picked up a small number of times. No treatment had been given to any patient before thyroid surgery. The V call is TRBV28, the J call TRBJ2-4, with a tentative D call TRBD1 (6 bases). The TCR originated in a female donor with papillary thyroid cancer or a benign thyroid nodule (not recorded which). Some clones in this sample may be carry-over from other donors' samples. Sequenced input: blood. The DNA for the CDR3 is TGTGCCAGCAGTTTATCCCGGACAGATCTAGCCAAAAACATTCAGTACTTC. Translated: CASSLSRTDLAKNIQYF.